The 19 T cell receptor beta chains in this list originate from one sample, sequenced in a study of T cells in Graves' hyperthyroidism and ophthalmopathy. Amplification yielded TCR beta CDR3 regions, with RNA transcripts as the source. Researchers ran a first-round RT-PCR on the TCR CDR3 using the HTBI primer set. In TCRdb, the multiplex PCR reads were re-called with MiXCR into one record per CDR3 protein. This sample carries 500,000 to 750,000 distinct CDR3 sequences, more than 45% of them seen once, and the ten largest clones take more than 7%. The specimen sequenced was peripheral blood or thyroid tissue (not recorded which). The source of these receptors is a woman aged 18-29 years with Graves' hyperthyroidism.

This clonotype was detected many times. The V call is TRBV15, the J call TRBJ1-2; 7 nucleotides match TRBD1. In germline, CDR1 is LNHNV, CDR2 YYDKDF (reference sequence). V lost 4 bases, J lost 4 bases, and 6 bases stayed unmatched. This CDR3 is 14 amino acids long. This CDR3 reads CATSTNRGGYGYTF. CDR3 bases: TGTGCCACCAGCACGAACAGGGGCGGCTATGGCTACACCTTC.

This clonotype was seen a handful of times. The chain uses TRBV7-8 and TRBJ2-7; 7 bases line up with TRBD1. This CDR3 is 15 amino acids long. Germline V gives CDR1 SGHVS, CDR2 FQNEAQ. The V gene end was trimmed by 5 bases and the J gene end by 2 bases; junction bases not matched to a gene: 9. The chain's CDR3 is CASSPLRGQAYEQYF. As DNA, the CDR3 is TGTGCCAGCAGCCCGTTGAGGGGGCAGGCCTACGAGCAGTACTTC.

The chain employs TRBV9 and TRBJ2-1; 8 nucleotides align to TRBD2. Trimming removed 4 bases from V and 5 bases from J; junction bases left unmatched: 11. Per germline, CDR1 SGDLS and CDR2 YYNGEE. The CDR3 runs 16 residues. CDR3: CASSPYIAGSNNEQFF. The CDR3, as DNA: TGTGCCAGCAGCCCGTACATAGCGGGAAGTAACAATGAGCAGTTCTTC.

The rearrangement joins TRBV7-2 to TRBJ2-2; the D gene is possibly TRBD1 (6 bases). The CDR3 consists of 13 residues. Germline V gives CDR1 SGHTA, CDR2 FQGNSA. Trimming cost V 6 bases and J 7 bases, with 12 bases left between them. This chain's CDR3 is CASSYRVNGELFF. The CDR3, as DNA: TGTGCCAGCAGTTACAGGGTTAACGGGGAGCTGTTTTTT.

The CDR3 is CASSEERTGSITEAFF. The CDR3, as DNA: TGCGCCAGCAGCGAAGAACGGACCGGGTCGATCACTGAAGCTTTCTTT. The chain couples TRBV5-1 to TRBJ1-1; D unresolved. Trimming left V 4 bases short and J 4 bases short, with 20 bases between. This CDR3 comprises 16 residues. The germline gives CDR1 SGHRS, CDR2 YFSETQ.

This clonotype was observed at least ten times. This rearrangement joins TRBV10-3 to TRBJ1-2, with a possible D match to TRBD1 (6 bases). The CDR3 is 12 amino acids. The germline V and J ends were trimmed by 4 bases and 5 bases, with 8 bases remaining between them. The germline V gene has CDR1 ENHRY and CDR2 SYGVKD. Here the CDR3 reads CAISGGTYGYTF. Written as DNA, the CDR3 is TGTGCCATCAGTGGAGGGACATATGGCTACACCTTC.

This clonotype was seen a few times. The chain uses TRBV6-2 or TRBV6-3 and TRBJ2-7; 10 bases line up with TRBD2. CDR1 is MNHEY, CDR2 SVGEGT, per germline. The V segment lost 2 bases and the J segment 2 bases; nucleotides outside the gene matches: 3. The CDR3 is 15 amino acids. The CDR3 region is CASSYPSGSTYEQYF. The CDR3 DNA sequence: TGTGCCAGCAGTTACCCTAGCGGGAGTACCTACGAGCAGTACTTC.

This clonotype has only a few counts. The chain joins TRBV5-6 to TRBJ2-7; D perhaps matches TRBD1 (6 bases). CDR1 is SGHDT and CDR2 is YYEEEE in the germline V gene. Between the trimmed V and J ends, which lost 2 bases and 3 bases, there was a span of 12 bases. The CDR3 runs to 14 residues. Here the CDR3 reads CASSLRGRHYEQYF. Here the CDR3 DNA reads TGTGCCAGCAGCTTAAGGGGGAGACACTACGAGCAGTACTTC.

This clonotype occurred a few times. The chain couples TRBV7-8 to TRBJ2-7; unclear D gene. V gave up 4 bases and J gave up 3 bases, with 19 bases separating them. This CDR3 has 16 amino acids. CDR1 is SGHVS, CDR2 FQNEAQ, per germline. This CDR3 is CASSSWVGQEDYEQYF. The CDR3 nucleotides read TGTGCCAGCAGCTCCTGGGTGGGCCAGGAAGACTACGAGCAGTACTTC.

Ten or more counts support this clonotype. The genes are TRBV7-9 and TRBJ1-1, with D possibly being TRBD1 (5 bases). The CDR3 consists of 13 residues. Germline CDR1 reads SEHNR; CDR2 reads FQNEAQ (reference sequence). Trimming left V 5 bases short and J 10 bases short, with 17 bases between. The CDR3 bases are TGTGCCAGCAGCCCACCCTGGGGGAGGGGAGCTTTCTTT. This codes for CASSPPWGRGAFF. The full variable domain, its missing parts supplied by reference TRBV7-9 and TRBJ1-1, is DTGVSQNPRHKITKRGQNVTFRCDPISEHNRLYWYRQTLGQGPEFLTYFQNEAQLEKSRLLSDRFSAERPKGSFSTLEIQRTEQGDSAMYLCASSPPWGRGAFFGQGTRLTVV.

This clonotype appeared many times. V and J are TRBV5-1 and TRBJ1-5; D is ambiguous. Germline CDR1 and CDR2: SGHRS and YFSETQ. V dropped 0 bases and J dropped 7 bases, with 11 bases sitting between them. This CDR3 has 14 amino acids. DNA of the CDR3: TGCGCCAGCAGCTTGGGTCCGGGAGAACAGCCCCAGCATTTT. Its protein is CASSLGPGEQPQHF.

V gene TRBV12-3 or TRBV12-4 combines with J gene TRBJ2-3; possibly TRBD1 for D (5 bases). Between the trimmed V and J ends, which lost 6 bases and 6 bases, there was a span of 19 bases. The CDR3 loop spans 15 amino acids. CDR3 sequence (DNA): TGTGCCAGCAGCCTACGAATGCAGGGATCCGATACGCAGTATTTT. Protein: CASSLRMQGSDTQYF.

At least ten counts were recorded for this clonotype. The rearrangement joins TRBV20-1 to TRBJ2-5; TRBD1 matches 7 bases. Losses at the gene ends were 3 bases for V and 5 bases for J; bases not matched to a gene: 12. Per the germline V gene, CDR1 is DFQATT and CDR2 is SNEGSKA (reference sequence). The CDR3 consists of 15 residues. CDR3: CSASPFFRGRETQYF. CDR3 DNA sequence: TGCAGTGCTAGCCCCTTTTTTAGGGGGCGTGAGACCCAGTACTTC.

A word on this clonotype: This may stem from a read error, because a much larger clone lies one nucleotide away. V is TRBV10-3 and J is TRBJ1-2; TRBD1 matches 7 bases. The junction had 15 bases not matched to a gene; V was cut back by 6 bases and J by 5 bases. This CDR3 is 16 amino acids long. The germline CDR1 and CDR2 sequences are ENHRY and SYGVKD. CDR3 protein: CAISPNRRPTGYGYTF. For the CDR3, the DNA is TGTGCCATCAGCCCTAACCGGAGGCCGACAGGGTATGGCTACACCTTC.

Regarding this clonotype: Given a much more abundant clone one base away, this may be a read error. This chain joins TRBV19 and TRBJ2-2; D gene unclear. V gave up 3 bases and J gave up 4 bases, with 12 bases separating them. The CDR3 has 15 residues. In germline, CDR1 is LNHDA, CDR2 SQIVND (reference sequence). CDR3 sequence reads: CASSMPWQFTGELFF. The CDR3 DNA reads TGTGCCAGTAGTATGCCCTGGCAGTTCACCGGGGAGCTGTTTTTT.

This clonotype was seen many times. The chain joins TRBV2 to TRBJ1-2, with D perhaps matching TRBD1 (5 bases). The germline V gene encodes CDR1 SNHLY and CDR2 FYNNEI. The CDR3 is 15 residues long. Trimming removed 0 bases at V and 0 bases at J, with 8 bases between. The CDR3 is CASSEAAGTNYGYTF. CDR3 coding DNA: TGTGCCAGCAGTGAAGCTGCAGGGACTAACTATGGCTACACCTTC.

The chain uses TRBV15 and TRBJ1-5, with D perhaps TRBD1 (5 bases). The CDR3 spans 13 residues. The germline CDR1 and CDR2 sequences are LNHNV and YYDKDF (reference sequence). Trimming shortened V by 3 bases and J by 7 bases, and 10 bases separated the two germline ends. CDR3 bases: TGTGCCACCAGCAGTGGGGGTTCCCAGCCCCAGCATTTT. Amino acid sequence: CATSSGGSQPQHF.

Written as DNA, the CDR3 is TGTGCCAGCAGTGCCCAAAGGGGAAACACCATATATTTT. Translation: CASSAQRGNTIYF. The V and J genes are TRBV25-1 and TRBJ1-3; D call uncertain. The germline V gene encodes CDR1 MGHDK and CDR2 SYGVNS. The CDR3 covers 13 residues. The V end was cut by 4 bases, the J end by 4 bases, with 8 bases between.

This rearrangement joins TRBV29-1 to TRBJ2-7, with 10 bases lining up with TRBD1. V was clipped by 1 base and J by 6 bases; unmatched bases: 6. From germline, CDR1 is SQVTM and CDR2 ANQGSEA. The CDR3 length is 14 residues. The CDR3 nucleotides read TGCAGCGTTGAAGGGACAGGGGGAGAGGCCGAGCAGTACTTC. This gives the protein CSVEGTGGEAEQYF.